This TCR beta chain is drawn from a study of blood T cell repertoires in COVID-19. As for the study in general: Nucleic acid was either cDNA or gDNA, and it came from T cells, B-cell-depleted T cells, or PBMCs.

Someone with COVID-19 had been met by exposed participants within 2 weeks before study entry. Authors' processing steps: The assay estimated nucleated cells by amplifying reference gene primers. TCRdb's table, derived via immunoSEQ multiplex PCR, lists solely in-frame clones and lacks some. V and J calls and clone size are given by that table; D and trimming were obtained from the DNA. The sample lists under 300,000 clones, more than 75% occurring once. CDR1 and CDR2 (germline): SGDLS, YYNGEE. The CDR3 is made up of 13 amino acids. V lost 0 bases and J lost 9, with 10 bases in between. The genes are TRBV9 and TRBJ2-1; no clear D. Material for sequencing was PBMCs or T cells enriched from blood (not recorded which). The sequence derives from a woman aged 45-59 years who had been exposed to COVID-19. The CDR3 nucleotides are TGTGCCAGCAGCGTAGTAGTAGCCGGTGAGCAGTTCTTC. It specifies CASSVVVAGEQFF.